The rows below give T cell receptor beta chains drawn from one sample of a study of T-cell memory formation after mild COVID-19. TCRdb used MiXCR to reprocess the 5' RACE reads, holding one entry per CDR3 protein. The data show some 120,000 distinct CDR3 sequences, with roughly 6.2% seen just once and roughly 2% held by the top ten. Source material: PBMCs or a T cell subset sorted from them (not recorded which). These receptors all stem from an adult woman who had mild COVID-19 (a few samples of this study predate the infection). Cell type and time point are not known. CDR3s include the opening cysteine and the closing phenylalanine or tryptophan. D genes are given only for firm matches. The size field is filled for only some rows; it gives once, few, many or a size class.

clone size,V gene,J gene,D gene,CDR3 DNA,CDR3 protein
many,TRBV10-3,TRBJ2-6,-,TGTGCCATCATGGACAGCTCTGGGGCCAACGTCCTGACTTTC,CAIMDSSGANVLTF
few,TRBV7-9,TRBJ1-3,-,TGTGCCAGCAGCCCGATGGACTTTCCTGGAAACACCATATATTTT,CASSPMDFPGNTIYF
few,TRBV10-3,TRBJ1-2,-,TGTGCCATCCAGATACAGGGAGGAGGCTACACCTTC,CAIQIQGGGYTF
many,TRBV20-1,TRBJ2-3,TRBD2,TGCAGTGCGGAGAGCGGGGCTAAAAGAGATACGCAGTATTTT,CSAESGAKRDTQYF
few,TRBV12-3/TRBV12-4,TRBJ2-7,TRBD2,TGTGCCAGCAGGCAGCGGGGGAGGGTCTACGAGCAGTACTTC,CASRQRGRVYEQYF
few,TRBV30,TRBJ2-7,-,TGTGCCTGGAGTATCCCAGGGACCTACGAGCAGTACTTC,CAWSIPGTYEQYF
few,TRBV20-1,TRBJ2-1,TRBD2,TGCAGTGCTAGAGATGAGAAGAGCGGGGGGGCTCTACGGGCCCGATACAATGAGCAGTTCTTC,CSARDEKSGGALRARYNEQFF
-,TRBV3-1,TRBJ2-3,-,TGTGCCAGCAGCCCTGGCCCGGGATCTGGGGATACGCAGTATTTT,CASSPGPGSGDTQYF
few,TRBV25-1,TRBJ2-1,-,TGTGCCAGCAGTGAGGTCGGATACAATGAGCAGTTCTTC,CASSEVGYNEQFF
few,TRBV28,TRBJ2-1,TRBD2,TGTGCCAGCAGTGGGGGACTAGCGAGGGGCAATGAGCAGTTCTTC,CASSGGLARGNEQFF
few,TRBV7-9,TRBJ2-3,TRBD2,TGTGCCAGCAGGAGGCCGACTAGCGGGAGCGGGGATACGCAGTATTTT,CASRRPTSGSGDTQYF
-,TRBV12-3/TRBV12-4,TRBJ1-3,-,TGTGCCAGCAGTCGTGGAAACACCATATATTTT,CASSRGNTIYF
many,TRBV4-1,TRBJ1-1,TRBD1,TGCGCCAGCAGCCAGAGTACAGGGGGAGGCCAGATGAACACTGAAGCTTTCTTT,CASSQSTGGGQMNTEAFF
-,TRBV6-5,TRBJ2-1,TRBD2,TGTGCCAGCAGTTATAGGACTAGCGCTACATTGAATGAGCAGTTCTTC,CASSYRTSATLNEQFF
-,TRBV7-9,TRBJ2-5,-,TGTGCCAGCAGCCTACGGAGGGCGGGATTGGAGACCCAGTACTTC,CASSLRRAGLETQYF
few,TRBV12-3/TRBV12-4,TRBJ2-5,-,TGTGCCAGCACCCTGGGCGGACCGAGAGGAGAGACCCAGTACTTC,CASTLGGPRGETQYF
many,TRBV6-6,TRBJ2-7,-,TGTGCCAGCAGTGCGGGACTCCGTAACGAGCAGTACTTC,CASSAGLRNEQYF
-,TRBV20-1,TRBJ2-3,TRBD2,TGCAGTGCTAGAGATGCGTCTAGCGGTGGAGATACGCAGTATTTT,CSARDASSGGDTQYF